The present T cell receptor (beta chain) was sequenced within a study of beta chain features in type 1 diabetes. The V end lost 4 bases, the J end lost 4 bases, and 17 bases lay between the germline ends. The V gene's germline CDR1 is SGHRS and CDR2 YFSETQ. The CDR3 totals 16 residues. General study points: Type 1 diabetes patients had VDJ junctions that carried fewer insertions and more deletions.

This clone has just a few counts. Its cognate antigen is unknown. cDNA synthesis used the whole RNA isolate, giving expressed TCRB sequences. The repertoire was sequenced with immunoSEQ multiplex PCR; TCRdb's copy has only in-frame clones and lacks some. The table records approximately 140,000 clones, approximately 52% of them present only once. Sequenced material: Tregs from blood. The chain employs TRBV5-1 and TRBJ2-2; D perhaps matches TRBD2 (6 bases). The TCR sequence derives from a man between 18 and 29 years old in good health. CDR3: CASSHPRDSSTGELFF. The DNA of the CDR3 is TGCGCCAGCAGCCACCCTAGGGACTCAAGCACCGGGGAGCTGTTTTTT.